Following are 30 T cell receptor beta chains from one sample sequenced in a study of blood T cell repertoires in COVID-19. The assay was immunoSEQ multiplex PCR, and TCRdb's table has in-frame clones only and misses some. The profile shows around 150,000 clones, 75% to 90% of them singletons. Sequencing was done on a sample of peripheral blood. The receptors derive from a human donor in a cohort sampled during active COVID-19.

The CDR3 sequence: CASSRTSGSADTQYF. The CDR3 DNA is TGCGCCAGCAGCCGGACTAGCGGGAGTGCAGATACGCAGTATTTT. V and J are TRBV10-2 and TRBJ2-3, with 13 bases identical to TRBD2. Germline CDR1 is WSHSY and CDR2 is SAAADI. This CDR3 spans 15 amino acids. After removal of 6 bases from V and 4 bases from J, the junction contained 4 bases not matched to a gene.

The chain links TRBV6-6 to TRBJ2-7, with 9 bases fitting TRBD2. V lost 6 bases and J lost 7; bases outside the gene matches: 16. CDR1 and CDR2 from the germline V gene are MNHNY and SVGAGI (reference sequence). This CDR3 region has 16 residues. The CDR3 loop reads CASRPRPLAGSLEQYF. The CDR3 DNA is TGTGCCAGCAGGCCGCGTCCGCTAGCGGGGAGTTTGGAGCAGTACTTC.

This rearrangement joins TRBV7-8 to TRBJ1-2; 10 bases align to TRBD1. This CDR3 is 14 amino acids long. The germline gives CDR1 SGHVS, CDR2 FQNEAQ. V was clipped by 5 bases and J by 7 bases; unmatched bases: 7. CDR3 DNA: TGTGCCAGCAGCCATCGGACAGGGGGAGCTGGCTACACCTTC. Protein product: CASSHRTGGAGYTF.

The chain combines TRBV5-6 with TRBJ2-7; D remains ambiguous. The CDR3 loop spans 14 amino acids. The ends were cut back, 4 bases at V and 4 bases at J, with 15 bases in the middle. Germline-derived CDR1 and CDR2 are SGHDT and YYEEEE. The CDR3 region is CASSMIRRSYEQYF. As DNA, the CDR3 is TGTGCCAGCAGCATGATACGGCGGAGTTACGAGCAGTACTTC.

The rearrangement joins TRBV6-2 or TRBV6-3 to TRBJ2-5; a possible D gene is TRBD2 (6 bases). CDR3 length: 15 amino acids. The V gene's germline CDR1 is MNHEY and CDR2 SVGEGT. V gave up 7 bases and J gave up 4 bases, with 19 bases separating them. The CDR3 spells CASTPIWDWGETQYF. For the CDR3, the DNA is TGTGCCAGCACCCCAATATGGGACTGGGGAGAGACCCAGTACTTC.

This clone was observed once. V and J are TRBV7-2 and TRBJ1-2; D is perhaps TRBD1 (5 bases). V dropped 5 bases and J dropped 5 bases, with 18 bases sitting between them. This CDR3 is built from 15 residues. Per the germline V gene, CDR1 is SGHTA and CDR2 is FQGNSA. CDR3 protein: CASSPREGPLYGYTF. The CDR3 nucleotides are TGTGCCAGCAGCCCGCGGGAGGGACCACTGTATGGCTACACCTTC.

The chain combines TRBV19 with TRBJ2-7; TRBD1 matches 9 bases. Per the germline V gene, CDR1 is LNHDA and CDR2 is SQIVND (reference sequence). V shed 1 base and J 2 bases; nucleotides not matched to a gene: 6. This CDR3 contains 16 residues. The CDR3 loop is CASSIGPTGGPYEQYF. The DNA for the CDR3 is TGTGCCAGTAGTATAGGACCGACAGGGGGACCCTACGAGCAGTACTTC.

The CDR3 bases are TGTGCCAGCAGCCAAGACCTCGCCGGCAGGGCTAGCAATCAGCCCCAGCATTTT. Its protein product is CASSQDLAGRASNQPQHF. The J gene is TRBJ1-5, the V gene TRBV3-1 (or the pseudogene TRBV3-2), with D possibly being TRBD1 (5 bases). Germline lookup yields CDR1 LGHDT and CDR2 YNNKEL (reference sequence). This CDR3 is 18 amino acids long. V was shortened by 0 bases and J by 0 bases, with 15 bases between the two germline ends.

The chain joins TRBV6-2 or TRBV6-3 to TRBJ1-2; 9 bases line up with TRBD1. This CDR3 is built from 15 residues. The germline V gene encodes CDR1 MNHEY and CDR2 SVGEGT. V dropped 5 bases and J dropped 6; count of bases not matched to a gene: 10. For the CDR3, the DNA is TGTGCCAGCAGTCTCCGGGACAGGGCGATTGATGGCTACACCTTC. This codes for CASSLRDRAIDGYTF.

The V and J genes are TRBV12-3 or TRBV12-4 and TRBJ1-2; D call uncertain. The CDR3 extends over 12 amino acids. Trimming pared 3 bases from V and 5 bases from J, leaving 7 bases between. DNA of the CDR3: TGTGCCAGCAGTTTGATGAGATATGGCTACACCTTC. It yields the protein CASSLMRYGYTF.

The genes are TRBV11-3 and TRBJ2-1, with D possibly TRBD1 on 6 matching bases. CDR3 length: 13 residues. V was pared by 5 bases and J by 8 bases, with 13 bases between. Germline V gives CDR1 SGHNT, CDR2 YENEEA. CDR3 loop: CASSRTAQYEQFF. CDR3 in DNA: TGTGCCAGCAGCCGGACAGCACAGTATGAGCAGTTCTTC.

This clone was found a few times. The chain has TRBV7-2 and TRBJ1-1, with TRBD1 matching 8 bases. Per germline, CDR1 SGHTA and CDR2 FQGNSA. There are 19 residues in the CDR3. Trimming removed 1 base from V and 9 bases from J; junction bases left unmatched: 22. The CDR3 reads CASSLGGRSRDRFVNKAFF. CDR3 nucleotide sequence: TGTGCCAGCAGCTTAGGGGGAAGGTCCCGGGACAGGTTCGTGAATAAAGCTTTCTTT.

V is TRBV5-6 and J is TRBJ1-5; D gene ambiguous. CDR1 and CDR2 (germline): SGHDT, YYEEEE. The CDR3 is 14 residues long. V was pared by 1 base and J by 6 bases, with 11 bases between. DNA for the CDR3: TGTGCCAGCAGCTTGCGCGGAGGATCTCAGCCCCAGCATTTT. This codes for CASSLRGGSQPQHF.

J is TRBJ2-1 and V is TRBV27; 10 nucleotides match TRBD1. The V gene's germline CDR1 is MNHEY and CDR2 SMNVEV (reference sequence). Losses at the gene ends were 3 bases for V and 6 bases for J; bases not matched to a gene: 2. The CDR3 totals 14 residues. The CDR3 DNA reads TGTGCCAGCAGTTTGAGGACAGGGGGCAATGAGCAGTTCTTC. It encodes CASSLRTGGNEQFF.

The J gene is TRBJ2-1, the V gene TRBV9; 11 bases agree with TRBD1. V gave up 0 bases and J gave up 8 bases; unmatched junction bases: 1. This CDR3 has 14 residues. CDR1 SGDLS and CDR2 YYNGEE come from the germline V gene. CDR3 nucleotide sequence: TGTGCCAGCAGCGTAGGGGACAGGGGGGATGAGCAGTTCTTC. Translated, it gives CASSVGDRGDEQFF.

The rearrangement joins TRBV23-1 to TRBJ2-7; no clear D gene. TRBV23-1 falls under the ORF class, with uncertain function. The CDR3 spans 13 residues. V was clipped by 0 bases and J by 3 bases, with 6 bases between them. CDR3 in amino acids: CASSQSQYYEQYF. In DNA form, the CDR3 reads TGCGCCAGCAGTCAATCGCAGTACTACGAGCAGTACTTC.

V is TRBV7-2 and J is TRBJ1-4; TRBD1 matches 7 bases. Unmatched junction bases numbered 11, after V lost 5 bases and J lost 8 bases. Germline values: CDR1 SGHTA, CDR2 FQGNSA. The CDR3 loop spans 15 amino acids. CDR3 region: CASSPSRQGKEKLFF. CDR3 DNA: TGTGCCAGCAGCCCCTCGCGACAGGGCAAGGAAAAACTGTTTTTT.

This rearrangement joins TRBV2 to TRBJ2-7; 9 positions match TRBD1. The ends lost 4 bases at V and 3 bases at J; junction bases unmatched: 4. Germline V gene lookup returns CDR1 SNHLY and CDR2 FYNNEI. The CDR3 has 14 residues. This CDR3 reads CASSADRGFYEQYF. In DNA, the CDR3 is TGTGCCAGCAGTGCGGACAGGGGATTCTACGAGCAGTACTTC.

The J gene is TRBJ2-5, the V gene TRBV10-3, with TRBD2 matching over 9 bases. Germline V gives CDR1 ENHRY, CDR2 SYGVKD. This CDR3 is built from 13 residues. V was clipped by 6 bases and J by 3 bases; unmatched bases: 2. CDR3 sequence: CAIRASGEETQYF. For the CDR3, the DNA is TGTGCCATCAGGGCTAGCGGGGAAGAGACCCAGTACTTC.

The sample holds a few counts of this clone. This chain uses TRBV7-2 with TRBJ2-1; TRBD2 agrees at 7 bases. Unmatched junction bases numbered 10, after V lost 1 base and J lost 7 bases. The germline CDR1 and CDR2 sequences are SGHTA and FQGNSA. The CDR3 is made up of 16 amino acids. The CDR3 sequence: CASSLGGGGFGNEQFF. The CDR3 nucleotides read TGTGCCAGCAGCTTAGGCGGGGGTGGTTTCGGAAATGAGCAGTTCTTC.

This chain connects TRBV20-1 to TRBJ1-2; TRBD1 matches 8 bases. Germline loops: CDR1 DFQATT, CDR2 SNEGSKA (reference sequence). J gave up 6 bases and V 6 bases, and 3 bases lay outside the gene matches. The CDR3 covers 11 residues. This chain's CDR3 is CSAEDRDGYTF. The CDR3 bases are TGCAGTGCGGAGGACAGGGATGGCTACACCTTC.

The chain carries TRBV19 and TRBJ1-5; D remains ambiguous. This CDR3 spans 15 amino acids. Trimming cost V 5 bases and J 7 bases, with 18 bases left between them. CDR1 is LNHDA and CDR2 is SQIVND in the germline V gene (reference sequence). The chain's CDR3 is CASSLGSMEGQPQHF. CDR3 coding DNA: TGTGCCAGTAGTCTCGGGTCGATGGAGGGACAGCCCCAGCATTTT.

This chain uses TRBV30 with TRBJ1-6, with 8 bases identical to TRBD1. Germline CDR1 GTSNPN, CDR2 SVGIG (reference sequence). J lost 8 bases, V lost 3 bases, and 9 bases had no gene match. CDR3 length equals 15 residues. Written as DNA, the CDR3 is TGTGCCTGGAGCGCCGGACAGGGATTATATTCACCCCTCCACTTT. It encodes CAWSAGQGLYSPLHF.

The CDR3 DNA sequence: TGTGCCAGCAGCCAAGGGCAGGGAAAGACCAATCAGCCCCAGCATTTT. This gives the protein CASSQGQGKTNQPQHF. The genes are TRBV3-1 (or the pseudogene TRBV3-2) and TRBJ1-5, with a possible D match to TRBD1 (5 bases). The CDR3 has 16 residues. V dropped 1 base and J dropped 3 bases, with 13 bases sitting between them. Per germline, CDR1 LGHDT and CDR2 YNNKEL (reference sequence).

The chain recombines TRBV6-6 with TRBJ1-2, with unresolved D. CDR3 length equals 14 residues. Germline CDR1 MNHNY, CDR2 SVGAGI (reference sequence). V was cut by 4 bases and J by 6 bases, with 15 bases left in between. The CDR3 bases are TGTGCCAGCAGTTCTCGAACCCGGTCCGATGGCTACACCTTC. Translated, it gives CASSSRTRSDGYTF.

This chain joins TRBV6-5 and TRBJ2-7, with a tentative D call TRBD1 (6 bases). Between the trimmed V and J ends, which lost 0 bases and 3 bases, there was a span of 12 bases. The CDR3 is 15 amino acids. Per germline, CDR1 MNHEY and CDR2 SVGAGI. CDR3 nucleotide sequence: TGTGCCAGCAGTTACTCGTCGGCAGGGGACTACGAGCAGTACTTC. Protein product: CASSYSSAGDYEQYF.

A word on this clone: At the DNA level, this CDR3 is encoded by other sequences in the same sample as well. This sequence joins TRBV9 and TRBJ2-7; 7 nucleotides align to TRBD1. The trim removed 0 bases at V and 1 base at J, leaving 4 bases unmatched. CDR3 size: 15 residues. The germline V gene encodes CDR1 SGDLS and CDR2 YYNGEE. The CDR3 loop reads CASSVEAGGSYEQYF. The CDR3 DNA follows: TGTGCCAGCAGCGTAGAGGCAGGGGGTTCCTACGAGCAGTACTTC.

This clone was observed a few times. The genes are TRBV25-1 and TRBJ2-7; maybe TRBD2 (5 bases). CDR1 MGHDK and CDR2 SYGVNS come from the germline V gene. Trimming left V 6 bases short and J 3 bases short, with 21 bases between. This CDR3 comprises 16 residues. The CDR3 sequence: CASSPRGVKGVYEQYF. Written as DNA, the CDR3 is TGTGCCAGCAGCCCCCGTGGGGTGAAGGGAGTCTACGAGCAGTACTTC.

The CDR3 spells CASSEGAGGLYEQYF. The CDR3 DNA reads TGCGCCAGCAGTGAAGGCGCGGGGGGGCTCTACGAGCAGTACTTC. V usage is TRBV10-2 and J usage is TRBJ2-7; TRBD2 matches at 9 bases. Germline CDR1 reads WSHSY; CDR2 reads SAAADI. This CDR3 is built from 15 residues. V lost 3 bases to trimming and J lost 3 bases; unmatched junction nucleotides: 6.

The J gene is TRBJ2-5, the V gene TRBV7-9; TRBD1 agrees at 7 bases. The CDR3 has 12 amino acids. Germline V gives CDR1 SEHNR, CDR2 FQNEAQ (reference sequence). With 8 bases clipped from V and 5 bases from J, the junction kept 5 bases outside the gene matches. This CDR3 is CASGQGVETQYF. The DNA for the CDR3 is TGTGCCAGCGGCCAGGGGGTGGAGACCCAGTACTTC. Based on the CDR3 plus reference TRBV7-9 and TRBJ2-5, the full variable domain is DTGVSQNPRHKITKRGQNVTFRCDPISEHNRLYWYRQTLGQGPEFLTYFQNEAQLEKSRLLSDRFSAERPKGSFSTLEIQRTEQGDSAMYLCASGQGVETQYFGPGTRLLVL.